These 14 T cell receptor beta chains originate from one sample sequenced in a study of blood T cell repertoires in COVID-19. TCRdb's copy holds only in-frame clones and misses some; the assay was immunoSEQ multiplex PCR. The sample includes a few hundred thousand clones, around 80% of them seen just once. Material: PBMCs or T cells enriched from blood (not recorded which). The receptors shown here come from a man aged 25 to 40 with acute COVID-19.

The V gene is TRBV9, the J gene TRBJ1-1; D remains ambiguous. This CDR3 is built from 14 residues. CDR1 and CDR2 (germline): SGDLS, YYNGEE. Trimming pared 7 bases from V and 0 bases from J, leaving 13 bases between. In nucleotides, the CDR3 is TGTGCCAGCGGTCGGCAGGCCCTGAACACTGAAGCTTTCTTT. Residues: CASGRQALNTEAFF.

The chain has TRBV19 and TRBJ1-5; no clear D gene. Trimming cost V 4 bases and J 4 bases, with 5 bases left between them. Looked up from germline, CDR1 is LNHDA and CDR2 is SQIVND (reference sequence). There are 12 residues in the CDR3. The CDR3 region is CASSRQNQPQHF. The CDR3 bases are TGTGCCAGTAGTAGGCAAAATCAGCCCCAGCATTTT.

V and J are TRBV27 and TRBJ2-7, with D perhaps matching TRBD2 (5 bases). CDR1 and CDR2 from the germline V gene are MNHEY and SMNVEV (reference sequence). The CDR3 length is 13 residues. V was cut by 6 bases and J by 0 bases, with 9 bases left in between. The CDR3, as DNA: TGTGCCAGCAGGACGGGAAGCTCCTACGAGCAGTACTTC. It translates to CASRTGSSYEQYF.

This clone was observed a few times. The J gene is TRBJ2-7, the V gene TRBV9, with a weak D call TRBD1 (5 bases). The CDR3 is made up of 14 amino acids. Germline V gene sequence: CDR1 SGDLS, CDR2 YYNGEE. V dropped 2 bases and J dropped 5 bases, with 14 bases sitting between them. CDR3: CASSVAGKENEQYF. The CDR3 bases are TGTGCCAGCAGCGTCGCAGGGAAGGAGAACGAGCAGTACTTC.

The rearrangement uses TRBV5-1 and TRBJ2-2; TRBD2 might be the D (6 bases). The CDR3 covers 17 residues. Germline V lookup: CDR1 SGHRS, CDR2 YFSETQ. V lost 1 base to trimming and J lost 3 bases, with 16 bases between them. The CDR3 protein is CASSLYPGLRYTGELFF. In nucleotides, the CDR3 is TGCGCCAGCAGCTTGTACCCGGGACTCCGTTACACCGGGGAGCTGTTTTTT.

V is TRBV14 and J is TRBJ1-2; D uncertain. Trimming left V 1 base short and J 4 bases short, with 13 bases between. In germline, CDR1 is SGHDN, CDR2 FVKESK. The CDR3 totals 15 residues. The chain's CDR3 is CASSQVPQRGYGYTF. CDR3 in DNA: TGTGCCAGCAGCCAAGTCCCTCAGAGAGGCTATGGCTACACCTTC.

The chain uses TRBV19 and TRBJ1-4; D remains ambiguous. Germline loops: CDR1 LNHDA, CDR2 SQIVND (reference sequence). V was cut by 7 bases and J by 0 bases, with 9 bases left in between. The CDR3 sequence is 14 residues long. The CDR3 region is CASISAATNEKLFF. Written as DNA, the CDR3 is TGTGCCAGTATCTCCGCAGCAACTAATGAAAAACTGTTTTTT.

V usage is TRBV24-1 and J usage is TRBJ1-5, with D possibly TRBD1 on 6 matching bases. The germline CDR1 and CDR2 sequences are KGHDR and SFDVKD. With 9 bases removed from V and 6 bases from J, the gap between germline ends came to 11 bases. The CDR3 extends over 12 amino acids. This CDR3 is CATAGARQPQHF. Here the CDR3 DNA reads TGTGCCACCGCAGGGGCCCGTCAGCCCCAGCATTTT.

The chain is built from TRBV5-1 and TRBJ1-6, with D unclear. The CDR3 spans 16 residues. With 4 bases removed from V and 4 bases from J, the gap between germline ends came to 15 bases. Germline V gives CDR1 SGHRS, CDR2 YFSETQ. CDR3 amino acids: CASSPGGVTYNSPLHF. In DNA form, the CDR3 reads TGCGCCAGCAGCCCGGGCGGGGTTACATATAATTCACCCCTCCACTTT.

The genes are TRBV9 and TRBJ2-1, with 11 bases that match TRBD2. Trimming at V came to 7 bases and at J to 7 bases, leaving 7 bases not matched to a gene. The CDR3 extends over 14 amino acids. The germline V gene encodes CDR1 SGDLS and CDR2 YYNGEE. In nucleotides, the CDR3 is TGTGCCAGCGGGCCTAGCGGGGGGTGGAATGAGCAGTTCTTC. It codes for CASGPSGGWNEQFF.

In this sample, this clone turned up a few times. The chain has TRBV6-2 or TRBV6-3 and TRBJ1-2; D not resolved. Trimming removed 2 bases from V and 3 bases from J, with 13 bases in between. Germline CDR1 is MNHEY and CDR2 is SVGEGT. The CDR3 consists of 15 residues. CDR3: CASSYVMSVHYGYTF. The CDR3 DNA reads TGTGCCAGCAGTTACGTGATGTCAGTACACTATGGCTACACCTTC.

The genes are TRBV30 and TRBJ2-3, with TRBD2 as a possible D gene (7 bases). The germline V and J ends were trimmed by 1 base and 6 bases, with 14 bases remaining between them. The CDR3 has 14 amino acids. Per germline, CDR1 GTSNPN and CDR2 SVGIG (reference sequence). CDR3 DNA: TGTGCCTGGAGTGGGGGGGGCTCCTTGGATACGCAGTATTTT. Translating gives CAWSGGGSLDTQYF. Looking up the rest from reference TRBV30 and TRBJ2-3 gives the full variable domain: SQTIHQWPATLVQPVGSPLSLECTVEGTSNPNLYWYRQAAGRGLQLLFYSVGIGQISSEVPQNLSASRPQDRQFILSSKKLLLSDSGFYLCAWSGGGSLDTQYFGPGTRLTVL.

This clone was recorded only once. The chain has TRBV19 and TRBJ1-6; D call uncertain. V was cut by 4 bases and J by 12 bases, with 7 bases left in between. The CDR3 sequence is 11 residues long. CDR1 LNHDA and CDR2 SQIVND come from the germline V gene (reference sequence). CDR3 DNA: TGTGCCAGTAGTAACGCCGGACCCCTCCACTTT. Amino acid sequence: CASSNAGPLHF. Supplemented by reference TRBV19 and TRBJ1-6, the full variable domain reads DGGITQSPKYLFRKEGQNVTLSCEQNLNHDAMYWYRQDPGQGLRLIYYSQIVNDFQKGDIAEGYSVSREKKESFPLTVTSAQKNPTAFYLCASSNAGPLHFGNGTRLTVT.

This clone has a handful of counts. The chain uses TRBV10-2 and TRBJ1-2; 7 nucleotides agree with TRBD1. The CDR3 length is 13 residues. Germline loops: CDR1 WSHSY, CDR2 SAAADI. With 7 bases clipped from V and 3 bases from J, the junction kept 5 bases outside the gene matches. CDR3 DNA: TGCGCCAGCACCGACGGGACAGACTATGGCTACACCTTC. As protein: CASTDGTDYGYTF.